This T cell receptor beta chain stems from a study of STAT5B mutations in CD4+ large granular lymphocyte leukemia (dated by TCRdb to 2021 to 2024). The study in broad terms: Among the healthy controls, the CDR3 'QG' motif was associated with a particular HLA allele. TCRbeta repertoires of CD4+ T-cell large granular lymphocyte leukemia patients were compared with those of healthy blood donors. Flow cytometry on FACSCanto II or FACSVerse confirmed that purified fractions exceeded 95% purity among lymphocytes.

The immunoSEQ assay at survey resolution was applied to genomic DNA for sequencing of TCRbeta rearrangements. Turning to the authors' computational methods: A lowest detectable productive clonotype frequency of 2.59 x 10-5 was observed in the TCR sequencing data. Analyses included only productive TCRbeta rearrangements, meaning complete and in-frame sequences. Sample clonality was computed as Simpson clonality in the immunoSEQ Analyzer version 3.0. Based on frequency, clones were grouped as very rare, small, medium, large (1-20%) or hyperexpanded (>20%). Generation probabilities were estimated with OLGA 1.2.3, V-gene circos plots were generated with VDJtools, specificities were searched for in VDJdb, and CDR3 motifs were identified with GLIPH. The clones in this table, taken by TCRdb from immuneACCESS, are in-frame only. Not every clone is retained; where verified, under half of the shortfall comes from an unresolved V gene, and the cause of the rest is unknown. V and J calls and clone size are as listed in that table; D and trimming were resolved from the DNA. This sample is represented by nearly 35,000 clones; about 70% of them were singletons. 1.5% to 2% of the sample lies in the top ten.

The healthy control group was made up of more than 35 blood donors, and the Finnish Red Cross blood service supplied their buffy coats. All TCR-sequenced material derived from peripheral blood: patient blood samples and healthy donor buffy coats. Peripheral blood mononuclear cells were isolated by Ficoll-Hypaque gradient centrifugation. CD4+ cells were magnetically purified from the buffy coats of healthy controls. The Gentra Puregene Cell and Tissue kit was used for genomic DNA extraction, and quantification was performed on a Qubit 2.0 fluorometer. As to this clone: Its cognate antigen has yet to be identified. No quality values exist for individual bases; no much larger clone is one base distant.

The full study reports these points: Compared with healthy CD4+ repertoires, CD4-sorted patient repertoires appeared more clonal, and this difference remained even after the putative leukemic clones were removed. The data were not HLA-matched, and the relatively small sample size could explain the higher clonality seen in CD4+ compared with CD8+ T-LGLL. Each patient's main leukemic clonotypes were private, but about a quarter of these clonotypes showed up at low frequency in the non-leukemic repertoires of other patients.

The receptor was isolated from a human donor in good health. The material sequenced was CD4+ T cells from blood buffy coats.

The CDR3: CASSAAGRGRGETQYF. The nucleotide sequence is TGTGCCAGCAGCGCCGCGGGCCGGGGGCGCGGAGAGACCCAGTACTTC. The sequence links TRBV5-4 to TRBJ2-5, with the D call perhaps TRBD1 or TRBD2, each one matching 6 bases. V loses 4 bases of germline sequence and J loses 4 bases, and the interval between the two ends is 20 bases. The CDR3 covers 16 residues, taking in both the cysteine and the phenylalanine. The retained sequence is limited to the CDR3, 48 bases, with the frame set at the first base. Based on the germline V gene (reference sequence), the CDR1 and CDR2 sequences are SGHNT and YYREEE.